This T cell receptor (beta chain) was documented in a study of cytomegalovirus exposure and HLA in healthy donors. General observations from the study: Presence/absence analysis assumed near-uniform sequencing depth across donors.

This CDR3 has 15 amino acids. Unmatched junction bases numbered 5, after V lost 1 base and J lost 0 bases. Germline V gene lookup returns CDR1 SQVTM and CDR2 ANQGSEA. Turning to this clone: Antigen unknown.

This PCR relied on a set of 60 Vbeta primers and 13 Jbeta primers. Assay used: immunoSEQ multiplex PCR; TCRdb lists only in-frame clones, some missing. The sample yields 140,000 to 150,000 clones, about 72% seen once. The origin of this receptor is a middle-aged man in good health and CMV-seronegative. Sequencing was carried out using PBMCs. The J gene is TRBJ1-1, the V gene TRBV29-1; 7 bases align to TRBD1. CDR3 in DNA: TGCAGCGTTGAAGGACAGGGAAACATGAACACTGAAGCTTTCTTT. This codes for CSVEGQGNMNTEAFF.